This TCR beta chain originates from a study of vaccination effects on CD4 cells after COVID-19. Losses at the gene ends were 5 bases for V and 4 bases for J; bases not matched to a gene: 8. This CDR3 has 16 amino acids. Germline V lookup: CDR1 KGHDR, CDR2 SFDVKD. In its sample, this clone was seen a few times. Its antigen is still unknown. Expansion of antigen-specific CD4+ T cells with viral peptide pools was carried out by the ViraFEST assay before sequencing. Following culture for roughly 10 days, CD4+ T cells were isolated. Previously uninfected by SARS-CoV-2, the vaccine recipients also showed negative nucleocapsid antibodies. Method: immunoSEQ multiplex PCR; TCRdb's copy keeps in-frame clones and lacks some. The sample has 52,000 or so clones, roughly 70% seen once.

The sequencing here drew on CD4+ T cells from PBMCs cultured with SARS-CoV-2 spike peptides, taken before COVID-19 vaccination. V is TRBV24-1 and J is TRBJ1-2, with 11 positions matching TRBD1. The origin of this receptor is a human donor who received a COVID-19 vaccine. Written as DNA, the CDR3 is TGTGCCACCAGTGCTCCGGGACAGGGGGGTGTCTATGGCTACACCTTC. Translating it yields CATSAPGQGGVYGYTF.